This T cell receptor beta chain was retrieved from a study of blood T cell repertoires in COVID-19. About the study: Researchers got acute and convalescent COVID-19 samples from the United States, Italy and Spain. The cDNA or gDNA used as material had been derived from T cells, B-cell-depleted T cells, or PBMCs.

The repertoire was sequenced with immunoSEQ multiplex PCR; TCRdb's copy has only in-frame clones and lacks some. The data show approximately 25,000 clones, roughly 90% seen once. This CDR3 region has 13 residues. V lost 3 bases and J lost 7; bases outside the gene matches: 3. The germline gives CDR1 LNHNV, CDR2 YYDKDF (reference sequence). J is TRBJ1-2 and V is TRBV15, with 9 bases aligning to TRBD1. The sample consisted of peripheral blood. This TCR was recovered from a human donor with active COVID-19. The donor label of this sample is uncertain. Here the CDR3 reads CATSRTGGIGYTF. The CDR3 nucleotides read TGTGCCACCAGCAGGACAGGGGGAATTGGCTACACCTTC. The complete variable domain, with remaining parts taken from reference TRBV15 and TRBJ1-2, reads DAMVIQNPRYQVTQFGKPVTLSCSQTLNHNVMYWYQQKSSQAPKLLFHYYDKDFNNEADTPDNFQSRRPNTSFCFLDIRSPGLGDTAMYLCATSRTGGIGYTFGSGTRLTVV.